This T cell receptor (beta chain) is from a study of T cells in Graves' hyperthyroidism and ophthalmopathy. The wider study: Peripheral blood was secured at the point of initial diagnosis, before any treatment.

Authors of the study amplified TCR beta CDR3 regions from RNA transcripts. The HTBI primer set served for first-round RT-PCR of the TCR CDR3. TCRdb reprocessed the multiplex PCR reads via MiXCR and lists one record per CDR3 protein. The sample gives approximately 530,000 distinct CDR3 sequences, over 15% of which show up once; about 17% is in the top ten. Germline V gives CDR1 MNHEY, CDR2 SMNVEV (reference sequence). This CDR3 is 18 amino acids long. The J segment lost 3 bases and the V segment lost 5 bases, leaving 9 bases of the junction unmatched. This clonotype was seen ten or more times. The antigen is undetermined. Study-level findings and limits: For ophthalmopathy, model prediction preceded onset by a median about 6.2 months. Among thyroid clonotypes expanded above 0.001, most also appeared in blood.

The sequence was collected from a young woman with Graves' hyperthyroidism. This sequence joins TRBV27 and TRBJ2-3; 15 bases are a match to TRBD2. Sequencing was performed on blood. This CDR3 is CASSVGTSGRPRTDTQYF. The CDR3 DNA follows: TGTGCCAGCAGTGTCGGGACTAGCGGGAGGCCTAGAACAGATACGCAGTATTTT.